Below are 22 T cell receptor beta chains sequenced from a single sample in a study of regulatory T cells in long-lasting Graves disease. Time point described: newly diagnosed GD, antithyroid drugs for less than 3 months. PBMCs were the source of the RNA used for TCR sequencing. Through Arm-PCR of CDR3 regions and iRepertoire HTBI primers, TCR beta libraries were built. MiXCR, applied by TCRdb to the multiplex PCR reads, yields one record per CDR3 protein. The table includes more than 450,000 distinct CDR3 sequences, about 16% detected once. The sample also formed part of further work on T cells in Graves' hyperthyroidism and ophthalmopathy.

Sequencing used peripheral blood mononuclear cells (PBMCs), obtained at new diagnosis, from a patient treated with antithyroid drugs. The receptors come from a man in his forties with Graves disease.

This clonotype was detected ten times or more. The chain is built from TRBV11-2 and TRBJ2-3, with TRBD1 matching over 11 bases. CDR3 length: 14 residues. Looked up from germline, CDR1 is SGHAT and CDR2 is FQNNGV. With V trimmed by 5 bases and J by 4 bases, 2 bases remained unmatched. As DNA, the CDR3 is TGTGCCAGCAGCCTGGACAGGGGGCCAGATACGCAGTATTTT. Residues: CASSLDRGPDTQYF.

The chain combines TRBV6-2 or TRBV6-3 with TRBJ1-5; tentatively, D is TRBD1 (5 bases). The CDR3 is 14 residues long. Germline V CDR1 and CDR2: MNHEY, SVGEGT. V lost 4 bases and J 3 bases, leaving 10 bases between the germline ends. CDR3 amino acids: CASSSDSHNQPQHF. For the CDR3, the DNA is TGTGCCAGCAGTTCCGACAGCCACAATCAGCCCCAGCATTTT.

This clonotype was seen many times. The chain uses TRBV7-9 and TRBJ2-7; TRBD1 agrees at 7 bases. This CDR3 has 14 amino acids. In germline, CDR1 is SEHNR, CDR2 FQNEAQ (reference sequence). The junction had 8 bases not matched to a gene; V was cut back by 4 bases and J by 5 bases. CDR3 coding DNA: TGTGCCAGCAGCTCGGGACAGCCTCCAGACGAGCAGTACTTC. Translating gives CASSSGQPPDEQYF.

This clonotype was counted at least ten times. The gene calls are TRBV7-2 and TRBJ2-5; a weak D match, TRBD2 (5 bases). The CDR3 has 13 amino acids. V was pared by 2 bases and J by 5 bases, with 9 bases between. The germline V gene has CDR1 SGHTA and CDR2 FQGNSA. CDR3 DNA: TGTGCCAGCAGCTTACCCAGGAGGGAGACCCAGTACTTC. Translated, it gives CASSLPRRETQYF.

As to this clonotype: A read error may explain this, as a much larger clone is one base away. The chain has TRBV6-1 and TRBJ2-7; TRBD1 matches 8 bases. CDR1 and CDR2 from the germline V gene are MNHNS and SASEGT. CDR3 length equals 13 residues. V trimming: 10 bases; J trimming: 7 bases; junction bases outside the gene matches: 12. CDR3 region: CAITPQGANEQYF. The CDR3 bases are TGTGCCATCACTCCGCAGGGGGCCAATGAGCAGTACTTC.

This clonotype was detected ten times or more. The chain carries TRBV12-3 or TRBV12-4 and TRBJ2-7; 9 bases fit TRBD2. V was clipped by 7 bases and J by 1 base; unmatched bases: 14. The CDR3 has 17 amino acids. CDR3 in amino acids: CASTELKREVKSYEQYF. In DNA form, the CDR3 reads TGTGCCAGCACTGAACTTAAGCGGGAGGTAAAGTCCTACGAGCAGTACTTC.

This clonotype was seen more than once but under ten times. The rearrangement links TRBV11-3 to TRBJ2-6; D is unresolved. CDR1 is SGHNT and CDR2 is YENEEA in the germline V gene. Trimming stripped 0 bases from V and 2 bases from J, with 2 bases between. The CDR3 is 14 amino acids. The CDR3 region has the DNA TGTGCCAGCAGCTTAGAAGCTGGGGCCAACGTCCTGACTTTC. This translates into CASSLEAGANVLTF.

This clonotype came up many times. This sequence joins TRBV19 and TRBJ2-5, with no clear D. V was shortened by 6 bases and J by 3 bases, with 17 bases between the two germline ends. The CDR3 totals 15 residues. In germline, CDR1 is LNHDA, CDR2 SQIVND (reference sequence). The CDR3 coding sequence is TGTGCCAGTAGCACCGGGTGGGGAAGAAAAGAGACCCAGTACTTC. It is translated as CASSTGWGRKETQYF.

This clonotype occurred a few times. This sequence joins TRBV19 and TRBJ2-7; D might be TRBD1 or TRBD2, each matching 7 bases. The CDR3 covers 15 residues. With 9 bases removed from V and 3 bases from J, the gap between germline ends came to 21 bases. Germline CDR1 is LNHDA and CDR2 is SQIVND (reference sequence). The DNA of the CDR3 is TGTGCCAGCAGACGACAGGGAGGGGCTATCTACGAGCAGTACTTC. Amino acid sequence: CASRRQGGAIYEQYF.

This clonotype was counted at least ten times. The chain recombines TRBV12-5 with TRBJ1-1; a possible D gene is TRBD1 (5 bases). Trimming shortened V by 2 bases and J by 3 bases, and 13 bases separated the two germline ends. The CDR3 sequence is 15 residues long. Germline V gene sequence: CDR1 LGHNT, CDR2 FRNRAP. This CDR3 is CASGLRKGGDTEAFF. The CDR3 DNA follows: TGTGCTAGTGGTTTGCGAAAAGGAGGGGACACTGAAGCTTTCTTT.

The gene calls are TRBV20-1 and TRBJ2-7, with D possibly TRBD1 on 6 matching bases. Trimming pared 0 bases from V and 3 bases from J, leaving 12 bases between. Per germline, CDR1 DFQATT and CDR2 SNEGSKA (reference sequence). The CDR3 spans 14 residues. In DNA form, the CDR3 reads TGCAGTGCTAGAGATTATCGGACAGTCTACGAGCAGTACTTC. Translating it yields CSARDYRTVYEQYF.

The chain joins TRBV4-2 to TRBJ2-7; D is undetermined. The CDR3 totals 15 residues. V was shortened by 4 bases and J by 3 bases, with 16 bases between the two germline ends. In germline, CDR1 is LGHNA, CDR2 YNFKEQ. CDR3 in amino acids: CASSPPGNPIYEQYF. DNA for the CDR3: TGTGCCAGCAGCCCCCCGGGCAACCCGATCTACGAGCAGTACTTC.

The table lists this clonotype with a few counts. The J gene is TRBJ1-5, the V gene TRBV24-1, with 8 positions matching TRBD1. Unmatched junction bases numbered 4, after V lost 9 bases and J lost 7 bases. CDR3 length: 12 residues. Germline loops: CDR1 KGHDR, CDR2 SFDVKD. The CDR3 sequence: CATSQGGQPQHF. CDR3 DNA: TGTGCCACCTCACAGGGGGGGCAGCCCCAGCATTTT.

This clonotype turned up a few times. The rearrangement uses TRBV6-5 and TRBJ2-3; 10 nucleotides match TRBD2. The CDR3 is 19 amino acids. Losses at the gene ends were 4 bases for V and 1 base for J; bases not matched to a gene: 14. Germline assignment: CDR1 MNHEY and CDR2 SVGAGI. The CDR3 sequence is CASSSRRSSGSGRTDTQYF. The CDR3 DNA follows: TGTGCCAGCAGTTCCAGACGGTCTAGCGGGAGCGGTCGCACAGATACGCAGTATTTT.

This clonotype was recorded many times. The J gene is TRBJ1-1, the V gene TRBV29-1, with 7 nucleotides matching TRBD1. CDR1 is SQVTM, CDR2 ANQGSEA, per germline. Trimming removed 4 bases from V and 0 bases from J; junction bases left unmatched: 11. This CDR3 is 16 amino acids long. The CDR3 DNA follows: TGCAGCGTTGCGATGTTGAGGACAGGCTTGAACACTGAAGCTTTCTTT. It codes for CSVAMLRTGLNTEAFF.

This clonotype was found a few times. The chain employs TRBV27 and TRBJ1-2; 9 nucleotides line up with TRBD1. The CDR3 loop spans 15 amino acids. With 4 bases clipped from V and 4 bases from J, the junction kept 7 bases outside the gene matches. Per the germline V gene, CDR1 is MNHEY and CDR2 is SMNVEV (reference sequence). The CDR3 DNA follows: TGTGCCAGCAGTTCACAGGGGGCGCTGGGCTATGGCTACACCTTC. Protein sequence: CASSSQGALGYGYTF.

There are many counts of this clonotype. CDR3: CASSFGGARYNEQFF. In DNA, the CDR3 is TGTGCCAGCAGTTTCGGGGGGGCGCGGTACAATGAGCAGTTCTTC. This rearrangement joins TRBV28 to TRBJ2-1; 8 bases are a match to TRBD2. V was clipped by 3 bases and J by 4 bases; unmatched bases: 5. The CDR3 runs 15 residues. Looked up from germline, CDR1 is MDHEN and CDR2 is SYDVKM.

This clonotype has only a few counts. Its ends do not fully match the called genes, so a read error is possible. The chain links TRBV28 to TRBJ2-1; D gene ambiguous. The germline V gene encodes CDR1 MDHEN and CDR2 SYDVKM. The CDR3 length is 13 residues. CDR3 residues: CASIRSSYDEQFF. CDR3 nucleotides: TGTGCCAGCATCCGAAGCTCCTACGATGAGCAGTTCTTC.

This clonotype was seen at least ten times. This chain connects TRBV13 to TRBJ2-7; D perhaps matches TRBD1 (6 bases). Trimming took off 5 bases at V and 6 bases at J, with 14 bases between the two ends. CDR1 PRHDT and CDR2 FYEKMQ come from the germline V gene (reference sequence). The CDR3 spans 13 residues. The CDR3 protein is CASSPTGYPEQYF. The CDR3 DNA reads TGTGCCAGCAGCCCTACAGGGTATCCCGAGCAGTACTTC.

V usage is TRBV5-1 and J usage is TRBJ2-3; no firm D call. The CDR3 has 15 residues. CDR1 is SGHRS, CDR2 YFSETQ, per germline. Trimming cost V 1 base and J 1 base, with 10 bases left between them. CDR3 nucleotide sequence: TGCGCCAGCAGCTTGCGCGCCCCTGGCACAGATACGCAGTATTTT. Its translation: CASSLRAPGTDTQYF.

J is TRBJ2-7 and V is TRBV20-1; 8 bases agree with TRBD1. CDR3 length: 14 residues. The V gene's germline CDR1 is DFQATT and CDR2 SNEGSKA (reference sequence). Losses at the gene ends were 0 bases for V and 5 bases for J; bases not matched to a gene: 6. This CDR3 reads CSARDSDRGHEQYF. The CDR3, as DNA: TGCAGTGCTAGAGATAGCGACAGGGGCCACGAGCAGTACTTC.

This clonotype was counted ten times or more. The chain uses TRBV18 and TRBJ2-7, with TRBD2 identical over 11 bases. The trim removed 2 bases at V and 2 bases at J, leaving 2 bases unmatched. The CDR3 sequence is 15 residues long. Germline values: CDR1 KGHSH, CDR2 LQKENI. Here the CDR3 reads CASSPYSGGAYEQYF. The CDR3 DNA is TGTGCCAGCTCACCATATAGCGGGGGGGCCTACGAGCAGTACTTC.